This T cell receptor beta chain was sequenced for a study of blood T cell repertoires in COVID-19. Study in general: T cells, B-cell-depleted T cells, or PBMCs provided the cDNA or gDNA that served as material.

Participants came from under 30 US areas, aged about 18 to 95 years. Cohort 3 donors were reported recovered after two negative PCRs, clearance, or symptom resolution. Repertoires were generated with immunoSEQ multiplex PCR, while TCRdb's copy carries only in-frame clones and drops some. The data contain 260,000 or so clones, approximately 90% of them singletons. This clonotype was sampled from a man younger than 30 who had recovered from COVID-19. What was sequenced was PBMCs or T cells enriched from blood (not recorded which).

CDR3 in DNA: TGTGCCAGCAGTTTAGGACAGGGGCTCTCCTATAATTCACCCCTCCACTTT. It translates to CASSLGQGLSYNSPLHF. The chain combines TRBV28 with TRBJ1-6; 9 positions agree with TRBD1. From germline, CDR1 is MDHEN and CDR2 SYDVKM. This CDR3 is built from 17 residues. The trim removed 2 bases at V and 0 bases at J, leaving 2 bases unmatched.